This TCR beta chain stems from a study of blood T cell repertoires in COVID-19. Study context: Italy, Spain and the United States were the sources of the convalescent and acute COVID-19 samples. Nucleic acid was either cDNA or gDNA, and it came from T cells, B-cell-depleted T cells, or PBMCs.

Original methodology: By means of reference gene primer amplification, nucleated cell counts were estimated. Repertoires were generated with immunoSEQ multiplex PCR, while TCRdb's copy carries only in-frame clones and drops some. The V and J calls and clone size are taken from that table; D and trimming were inferred from the DNA. The sample records about 110,000 clones, approximately 90% being singletons. The CDR3 sequence is 15 residues long. The V gene lost 3 bases and the J gene lost 3 bases, with 14 bases spanning the gap. Germline V gene lookup returns CDR1 DFQATT and CDR2 SNEGSKA (reference sequence).

The receptor was isolated from a woman aged 50 to 60 with acute or convalescent COVID-19. The chain uses TRBV20-1 and TRBJ1-4; possibly TRBD1 for D (5 bases). The sample comprised peripheral blood. CDR3 sequence: CSASPVGGANEKLFF. CDR3 coding DNA: TGCAGTGCTAGTCCCGTCGGGGGAGCTAATGAAAAACTGTTTTTT.